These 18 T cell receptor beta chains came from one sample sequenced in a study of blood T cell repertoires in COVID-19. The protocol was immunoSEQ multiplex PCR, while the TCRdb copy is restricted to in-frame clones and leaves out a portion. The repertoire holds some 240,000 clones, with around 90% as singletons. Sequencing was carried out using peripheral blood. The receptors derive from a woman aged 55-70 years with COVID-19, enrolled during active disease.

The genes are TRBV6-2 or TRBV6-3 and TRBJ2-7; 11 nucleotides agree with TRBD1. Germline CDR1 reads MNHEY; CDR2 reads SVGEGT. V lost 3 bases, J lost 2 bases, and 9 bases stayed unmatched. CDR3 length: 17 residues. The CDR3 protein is CASSYKRDRGATYEQYF. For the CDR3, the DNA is TGTGCCAGCAGTTATAAACGGGACAGGGGGGCCACCTACGAGCAGTACTTC.

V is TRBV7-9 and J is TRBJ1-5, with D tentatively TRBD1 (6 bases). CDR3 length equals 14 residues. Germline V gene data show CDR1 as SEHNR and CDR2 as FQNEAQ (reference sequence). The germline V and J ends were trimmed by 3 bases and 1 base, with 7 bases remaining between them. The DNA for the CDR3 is TGTGCCAGCAGCTTGAGGGGGAGCAATCAGCCCCAGCATTTT. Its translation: CASSLRGSNQPQHF.

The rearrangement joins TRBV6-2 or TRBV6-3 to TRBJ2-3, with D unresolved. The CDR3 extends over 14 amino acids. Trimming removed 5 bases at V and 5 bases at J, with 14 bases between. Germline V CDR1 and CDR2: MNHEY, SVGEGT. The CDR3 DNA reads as TGTGCCAGCAGTCTTCTCTTGGGCAGAGATACGCAGTATTTT. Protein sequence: CASSLLLGRDTQYF.

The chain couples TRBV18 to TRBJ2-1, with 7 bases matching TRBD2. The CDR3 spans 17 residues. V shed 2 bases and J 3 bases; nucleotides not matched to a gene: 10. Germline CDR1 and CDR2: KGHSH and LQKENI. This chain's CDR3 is CASSPALTGGIYNEQFF. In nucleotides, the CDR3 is TGTGCCAGCTCACCAGCATTGACGGGGGGTATCTACAATGAGCAGTTCTTC.

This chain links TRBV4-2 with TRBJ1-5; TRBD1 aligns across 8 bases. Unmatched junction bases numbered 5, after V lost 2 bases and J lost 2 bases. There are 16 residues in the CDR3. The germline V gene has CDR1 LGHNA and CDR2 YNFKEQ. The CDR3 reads CASSQLRTGRNQPQHF. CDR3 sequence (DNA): TGTGCCAGCAGCCAATTACGGACAGGGCGCAATCAGCCCCAGCATTTT.

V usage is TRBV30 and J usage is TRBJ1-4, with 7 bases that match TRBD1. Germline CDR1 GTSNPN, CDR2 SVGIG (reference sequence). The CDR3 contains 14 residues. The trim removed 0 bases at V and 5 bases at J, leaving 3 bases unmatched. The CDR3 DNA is TGTGCCTGGAGTGTAGGGACAGACAATGAAAAACTGTTTTTT. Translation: CAWSVGTDNEKLFF.

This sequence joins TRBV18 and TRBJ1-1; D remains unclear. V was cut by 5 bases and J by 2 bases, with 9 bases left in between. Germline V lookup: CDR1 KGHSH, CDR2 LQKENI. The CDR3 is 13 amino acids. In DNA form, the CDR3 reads TGTGCCAGCTCAGTGATGAGAAACACTGAAGCTTTCTTT. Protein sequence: CASSVMRNTEAFF.

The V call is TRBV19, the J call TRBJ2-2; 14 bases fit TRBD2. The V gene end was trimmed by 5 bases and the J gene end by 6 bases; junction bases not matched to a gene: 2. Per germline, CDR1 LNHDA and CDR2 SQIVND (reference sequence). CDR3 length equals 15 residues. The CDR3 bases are TGTGCCAGTAGTCTGGGACTAGCGGGGGCCGGGGAGCTGTTTTTT. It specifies CASSLGLAGAGELFF.

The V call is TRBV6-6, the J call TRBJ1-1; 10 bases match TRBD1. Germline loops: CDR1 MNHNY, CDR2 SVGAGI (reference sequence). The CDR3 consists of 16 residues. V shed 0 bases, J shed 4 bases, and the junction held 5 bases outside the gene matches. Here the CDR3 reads CASSYSWTGGGTEAFF. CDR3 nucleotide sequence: TGTGCCAGCAGTTACTCGTGGACAGGGGGGGGCACTGAAGCTTTCTTT.

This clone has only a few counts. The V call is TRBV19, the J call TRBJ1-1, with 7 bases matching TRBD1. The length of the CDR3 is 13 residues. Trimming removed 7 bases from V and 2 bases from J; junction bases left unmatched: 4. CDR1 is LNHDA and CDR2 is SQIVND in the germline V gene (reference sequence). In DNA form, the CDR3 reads TGTGCCAGTAAGGGGACAGCCAACACTGAAGCTTTCTTT. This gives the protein CASKGTANTEAFF.

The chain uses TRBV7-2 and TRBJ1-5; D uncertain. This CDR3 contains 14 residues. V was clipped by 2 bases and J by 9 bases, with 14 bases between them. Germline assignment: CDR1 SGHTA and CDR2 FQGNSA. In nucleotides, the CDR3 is TGTGCCAGCAGCTTAACCACAGTCAGCCGGCCCCAGCATTTT. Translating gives CASSLTTVSRPQHF.

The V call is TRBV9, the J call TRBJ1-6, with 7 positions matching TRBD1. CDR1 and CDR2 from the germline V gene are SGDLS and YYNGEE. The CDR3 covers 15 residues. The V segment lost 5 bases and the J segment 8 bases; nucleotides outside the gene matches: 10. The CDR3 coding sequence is TGTGCCAGCAGGCCTACCGGGACAGAGGATTCACCCCTCCACTTT. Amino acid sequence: CASRPTGTEDSPLHF.

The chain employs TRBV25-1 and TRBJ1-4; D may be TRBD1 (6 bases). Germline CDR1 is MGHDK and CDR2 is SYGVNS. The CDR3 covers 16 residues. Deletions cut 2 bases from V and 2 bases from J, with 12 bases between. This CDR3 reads CASSEHLTGTNEKLFF. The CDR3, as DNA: TGTGCCAGCAGTGAACACCTGACAGGCACTAATGAAAAACTGTTTTTT.

This chain's CDR3 is CASSLDPGQGAGGYTF. Written as DNA, the CDR3 is TGCGCCAGCAGCTTGGACCCGGGACAGGGGGCGGGTGGCTACACCTTC. The chain links TRBV5-1 to TRBJ1-2; 12 bases are shared with TRBD1. In germline, CDR1 is SGHRS, CDR2 YFSETQ. The junction had 7 bases not matched to a gene; V was cut back by 0 bases and J by 7 bases. The CDR3 sequence is 16 residues long.

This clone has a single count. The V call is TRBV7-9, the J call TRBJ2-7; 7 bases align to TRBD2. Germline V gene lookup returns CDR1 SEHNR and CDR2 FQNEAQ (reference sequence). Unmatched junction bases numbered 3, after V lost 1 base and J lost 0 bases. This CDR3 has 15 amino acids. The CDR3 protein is CASSLGGGASYEQYF. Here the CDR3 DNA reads TGTGCCAGCAGCTTAGGCGGGGGAGCCTCCTACGAGCAGTACTTC. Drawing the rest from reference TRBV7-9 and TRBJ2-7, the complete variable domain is DTGVSQNPRHKITKRGQNVTFRCDPISEHNRLYWYRQTLGQGPEFLTYFQNEAQLEKSRLLSDRFSAERPKGSFSTLEIQRTEQGDSAMYLCASSLGGGASYEQYFGPGTRLTVT.

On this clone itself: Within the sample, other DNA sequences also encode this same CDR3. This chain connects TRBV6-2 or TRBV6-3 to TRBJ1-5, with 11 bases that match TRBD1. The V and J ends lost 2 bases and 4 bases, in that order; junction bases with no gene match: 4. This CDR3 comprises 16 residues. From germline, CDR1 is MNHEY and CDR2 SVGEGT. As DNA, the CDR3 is TGTGCCAGCAGTTACCTGGGGACAGGGGGAAATCAGCCCCAGCATTTT. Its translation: CASSYLGTGGNQPQHF.

CDR3 bases: TGTGCCAGTACCGCCCCGGGACTAGCCGCAGATACGCAGTATTTT. Protein: CASTAPGLAADTQYF. This chain links TRBV19 with TRBJ2-3; TRBD2 aligns across 9 bases. This CDR3 contains 15 residues. The V gene end was trimmed by 7 bases and the J gene end by 4 bases; junction bases not matched to a gene: 9. Germline CDR1 and CDR2: LNHDA and SQIVND (reference sequence).

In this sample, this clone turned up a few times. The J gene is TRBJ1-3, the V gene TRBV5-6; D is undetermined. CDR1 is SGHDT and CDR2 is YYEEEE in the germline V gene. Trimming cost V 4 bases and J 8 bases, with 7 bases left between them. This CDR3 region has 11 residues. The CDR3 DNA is TGTGCCAGCAGCGTCGGGTACACCATATATTTT. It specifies CASSVGYTIYF.